Listed below are T cell receptor beta chains from one sample, sequenced in a study of response to subunit inactivated influenza vaccine. TCRdb analysed the RT-PCR reads with MiXCR anew, one entry per CDR3 protein. This sample has more than 550,000 distinct CDR3 sequences, with about an eighth found just once. This material consisted of PBMCs from blood, taken on the day of vaccination. The source is a man over 45 who received an inactivated influenza vaccine. Both conserved end residues are part of each CDR3. D genes are given only for firm matches. Only part of the rows carry a size: once, few, many, or a class if the clone is expanded.

size: .; D: TRBD1; V: TRBV28; J: TRBJ1-2; DNA: TGTGCCAGCAGCCGACCATATCACAGGGGGCCTCTTTTGTATGGCTACACCTTC; CDR3: CASSRPYHRGPLLYGYTF
size: once; D: TRBD1; V: TRBV13; J: TRBJ2-5; DNA: TGTGCCAGCAGCGAGGGGACAGGGCAGGGAGAGACCCAGTACTTC; CDR3: CASSEGTGQGETQYF
size: many; D: .; V: TRBV7-9; J: TRBJ1-2; DNA: TGTGCCAGCAGCTTCCTTTCTACAAACTATGGCTACACCTTC; CDR3: CASSFLSTNYGYTF
size: .; D: TRBD2; V: TRBV5-6; J: TRBJ2-1; DNA: TGTGCCAGCAGTCCCCCCATCTTCGTACTAGCGGGGGGTAGGTTCTACAATGAGCAGTTCTTC; CDR3: CASSPPIFVLAGGRFYNEQFF
size: .; D: TRBD2; V: TRBV7-2; J: TRBJ2-2; DNA: TGTGCCAGCAGTTCCGGAGCGGGGAGGACCGGGGAGCTGTTTTTT; CDR3: CASSSGAGRTGELFF
size: many; D: .; V: TRBV6-2/TRBV6-3; J: TRBJ2-1; DNA: TGTGCCAGCAGACCAGGGGGGGGGCGTCGCCGTGGCTCCTACAATGAGCAGTTCTTC; CDR3: CASRPGGGRRRGSYNEQFF
size: .; D: .; V: TRBV5-1; J: TRBJ2-1; DNA: TGCGCCAGCAGCTTGGGGGCCGGCGGGGTCGCGACCTACAATGAGCAGTTCTTC; CDR3: CASSLGAGGVATYNEQFF
size: many; D: .; V: TRBV20-1; J: TRBJ2-2; DNA: TGCAGACTGGGGAGTGGAACCGGGGAGCTGTTTTTT; CDR3: CRLGSGTGELFF
size: .; D: .; V: TRBV12-3/TRBV12-4; J: TRBJ1-5; DNA: TGTGCCAGCAGTGGAAGCTATAGCAATCAGCCCCAGCATTTT; CDR3: CASSGSYSNQPQHF
size: few; D: .; V: TRBV6-2/TRBV6-3; J: TRBJ2-1; DNA: TGTGCCAGCAGTTACAGAGGCCACAATGAGCAGTTCTTC; CDR3: CASSYRGHNEQFF
size: few; D: .; V: TRBV10-3; J: TRBJ2-2; DNA: TGTGCCATCAGTGACTCCGGGGTTGGCACCGGGGAGCTGTTTTTT; CDR3: CAISDSGVGTGELFF
size: few; D: TRBD1; V: TRBV24-1; J: TRBJ2-3; DNA: TGTGCCACCAGTGATCCAGGGGGTTTTAGCACAGATACGCAGTATTTT; CDR3: CATSDPGGFSTDTQYF
size: .; D: TRBD2; V: TRBV7-2; J: TRBJ2-1; DNA: TGTGCCAGCAGTCAGACTAGCGGGGGTCGCAATGAGCAGTTCTTC; CDR3: CASSQTSGGRNEQFF
size: .; D: TRBD1; V: TRBV5-4; J: TRBJ1-2; DNA: TGTGCCAGCAGCTTGGCCGGGACAGGGGCCTACGGCTACACCTTC; CDR3: CASSLAGTGAYGYTF
size: .; D: .; V: TRBV7-9; J: TRBJ2-3; DNA: TGTGCCAGCAGCGCGGCAGGGGCCTTTAGTTGGGCAGATACGCAGTATTTT; CDR3: CASSAAGAFSWADTQYF
size: .; D: TRBD1; V: TRBV12-3/TRBV12-4; J: TRBJ2-1; DNA: TGTGCCAGCAGTTTAAGACAGGGGGATTATGAGCAGTTCTTC; CDR3: CASSLRQGDYEQFF
size: .; D: TRBD1; V: TRBV28; J: TRBJ2-1; DNA: TGTGCCAGCAGTTCCCGGTTTGCGGGACAGGGGCACAATGAGCAGTTCTTC; CDR3: CASSSRFAGQGHNEQFF
size: .; D: .; V: TRBV18; J: TRBJ2-2; DNA: TGTGCCAGCTCATCTCTAGACACCCGGAACACCGGGGAGCTGTTTTTT; CDR3: CASSSLDTRNTGELFF
size: .; D: .; V: TRBV6-1; J: TRBJ2-7; DNA: TGTGCCAGCAGGATAACAGCGTCCTTGTCCTACGAGCAGTACTTC; CDR3: CASRITASLSYEQYF
size: few; D: TRBD2; V: TRBV9; J: TRBJ2-7; DNA: TGTGCCAGCAGCGTAGGGCCGCGACTAGCGGGAGGGGAATACGAGCAGTACTTC; CDR3: CASSVGPRLAGGEYEQYF
size: few; D: .; V: TRBV4-2; J: TRBJ2-2; DNA: TGTGCCAGCAGCCAAGATTTAGCACAGACCGGGGAGCTGTTTTTT; CDR3: CASSQDLAQTGELFF
size: few; D: .; V: TRBV27; J: TRBJ2-3; DNA: TGTGCCAGCAGCCCCCCAGCTCTGCTAGGGGAACCAGATACGCAGTATTTT; CDR3: CASSPPALLGEPDTQYF
size: .; D: .; V: TRBV10-3; J: TRBJ2-1; DNA: TGTGCCATCAGTGAGAATCCGGGGGCAGGGAGTGAGCAGTTCTTC; CDR3: CAISENPGAGSEQFF
size: many; D: .; V: TRBV7-2; J: TRBJ2-5; DNA: TGTGCCAGCAGCTTACGAGGTTTCGAGACCCAGTACTTC; CDR3: CASSLRGFETQYF
size: many; D: .; V: TRBV4-1; J: TRBJ1-4; DNA: TGCGCCAGCAGCCAAGTTCGGGGCAGGGAGGATGAAAAACTGTTTTTT; CDR3: CASSQVRGREDEKLFF
size: .; D: TRBD1; V: TRBV6-1; J: TRBJ2-2; DNA: TGTGCCAGCAGTGACTTGCCGGACAGGGGGTACACCGGGGAGCTGTTTTTT; CDR3: CASSDLPDRGYTGELFF
size: few; D: .; V: TRBV3-1; J: TRBJ2-7; DNA: TGTGCCAGCAGCCAAGGACAGGGCGGGGCCTACGAGCAGTACTTC; CDR3: CASSQGQGGAYEQYF
size: few; D: .; V: TRBV28; J: TRBJ2-1; DNA: TGTGCCAGCGCAGAACCGGCAGGGGACTACAATGAGCAGTTCTTC; CDR3: CASAEPAGDYNEQFF
size: .; D: .; V: TRBV6-1; J: TRBJ2-3; DNA: TGTGCCAGCAGCCCTATGAGCGGACCGAGCACAGATACGCAGTATTTT; CDR3: CASSPMSGPSTDTQYF
size: .; D: .; V: TRBV11-2; J: TRBJ2-1; DNA: TGTGCCAGCACCCGAAGAGCGGGCCCCTCCTACAATGAGCAGTTCTTC; CDR3: CASTRRAGPSYNEQFF
size: few; D: TRBD1; V: TRBV7-9; J: TRBJ2-3; DNA: TGTGCCAGCAGCCCGGACAGGAGAGATACGCAGTATTTT; CDR3: CASSPDRRDTQYF
size: .; D: .; V: TRBV7-8; J: TRBJ2-1; DNA: TGTGCCAGCAGCTTAATTGGGGGTAGCTCCTACAATGAGCAGTTCTTC; CDR3: CASSLIGGSSYNEQFF
size: .; D: TRBD1; V: TRBV3-1; J: TRBJ1-1; DNA: TGTGTCAGCAGTTGGACAGGGGAGCCGAACACTGAAGCTTTCTTT; CDR3: CVSSWTGEPNTEAFF
size: many; D: TRBD1; V: TRBV5-1; J: TRBJ2-5; DNA: TGTGCTAGCAGCTCAACAGGGGGCCAAGAGACCCAGTACTTC; CDR3: CASSSTGGQETQYF
size: .; D: .; V: TRBV20-1; J: TRBJ1-5; DNA: TGCAGTGCTAGAGAGGCGGGGTCGTATAATCAGCCCCAGCATTTT; CDR3: CSAREAGSYNQPQHF
size: many; D: .; V: TRBV12-3/TRBV12-4; J: TRBJ2-2; DNA: TGTGCCAGCGGCGGGACTTACACCGGGGAGCTGTTTTTT; CDR3: CASGGTYTGELFF
size: .; D: TRBD2; V: TRBV29-1; J: TRBJ2-6; DNA: TGCAGCGTTGGCCGGCGGGAGGGCGCTGGGGCCAACGTCCTGACTTTC; CDR3: CSVGRREGAGANVLTF
size: many; D: TRBD1; V: TRBV7-2; J: TRBJ2-1; DNA: TGTGCCAGCAGCTTATCTATGGGACAGGGGCCCAAGGAACAGTTCTTC; CDR3: CASSLSMGQGPKEQFF
size: .; D: .; V: TRBV20-1; J: TRBJ2-1; DNA: TGCAGTGCTACAAAGGACCCTAGCTCCTACAATGAGCAGTTCTTC; CDR3: CSATKDPSSYNEQFF
size: .; D: TRBD2; V: TRBV5-1; J: TRBJ2-1; DNA: TGCGCCAGCAGCTCGCCCGGTAGCGGGAGGGCCGTACATGAGCAGTTCTTC; CDR3: CASSSPGSGRAVHEQFF
size: few; D: TRBD2; V: TRBV28; J: TRBJ2-7; DNA: TGTGCCAGCAGCCTCGACCTAGCGGGGACCGACTCCTACGAGCAGTACTTC; CDR3: CASSLDLAGTDSYEQYF
size: .; D: TRBD2; V: TRBV12-3/TRBV12-4; J: TRBJ2-3; DNA: TGTGCCAGCAGCCGGCGGGGGTCTAGCACAGATACGCAGTATTTT; CDR3: CASSRRGSSTDTQYF
size: .; D: TRBD2; V: TRBV6-2/TRBV6-3; J: TRBJ2-5; DNA: TGTGCCAGCAGTTACAGGCTAGCGGGAGGGCAATTCCAAGAGACCCAGTACTTC; CDR3: CASSYRLAGGQFQETQYF
size: .; D: .; V: TRBV7-2; J: TRBJ1-1; DNA: TGTGCCAGCAGCAGATCCACGAACACTGAAGCTTTCTTT; CDR3: CASSRSTNTEAFF
size: many; D: TRBD1; V: TRBV5-6; J: TRBJ2-4; DNA: TGTGCCAGCGCCGATACAGGGGGCAACATTCAGTACTTC; CDR3: CASADTGGNIQYF
size: .; D: TRBD2; V: TRBV20-1; J: TRBJ2-1; DNA: TGCAGTGCTAGCGGGGGGGCCAATAATGAGCAGTTCTTC; CDR3: CSASGGANNEQFF
size: .; D: TRBD1; V: TRBV29-1; J: TRBJ2-1; DNA: TGCAGCGTTGAAGACCGGACAGGTTACAATGAGCAGTTCTTC; CDR3: CSVEDRTGYNEQFF
size: few; D: .; V: TRBV11-2; J: TRBJ2-5; DNA: TGTGCCAGCAGGCGGGGCCCGGCAGGGGGGGTGGAGACCCAGTACTTC; CDR3: CASRRGPAGGVETQYF
size: .; D: TRBD1; V: TRBV6-1; J: TRBJ1-2; DNA: TGTGCCAGCAGCCCCGCGGGACAGGGGGGCTATGGCTACACCTTC; CDR3: CASSPAGQGGYGYTF
size: .; D: .; V: TRBV6-5; J: TRBJ2-1; DNA: TGTGCCAGCAGTTTACTCAGGGGACCCTACAATGAGCAGTTCTTC; CDR3: CASSLLRGPYNEQFF
size: few; D: .; V: TRBV2; J: TRBJ2-1; DNA: TGTGCCAGCAGTGGGGACGGTACGGGTGAGCAGTTCTTC; CDR3: CASSGDGTGEQFF
size: .; D: .; V: TRBV2; J: TRBJ2-7; DNA: TGTGCCAGCGCAGGGGCTACTGACTACGAGCAGTACTTC; CDR3: CASAGATDYEQYF
size: few; D: TRBD1; V: TRBV12-3/TRBV12-4; J: TRBJ2-7; DNA: TGTGCCAGCAGTTCTCTGCCCGGGACAGGGGGCGCTAAGGGCTCCTACGAGCAGTACTTC; CDR3: CASSSLPGTGGAKGSYEQYF